Each of the 24 T cell receptor beta chains below was sequenced from the same sample in a study of T-cell reconstitution after alpha-beta-depleted transplantation in children. Preparing the TCRbeta library involved the use of unique molecular identifiers. MiXCR was run by TCRdb on the PCR reads, yielding one entry per CDR3 protein. Of more than 550,000 distinct CDR3 sequences listed, roughly a tenth were seen once; the top ten hold roughly 4%. The starting material was PBMCs from the stem cell graft donor, obtained from the stem cell graft. The receptors originated from a human donor who donated a stem cell graft to a child with acute myeloid leukemia.

The chain links TRBV29-1 to TRBJ2-7, with 11 bases aligning to TRBD1. The V and J ends lost 4 bases and 5 bases, in that order; junction bases with no gene match: 7. This CDR3 spans 14 amino acids. The germline gives CDR1 SQVTM, CDR2 ANQGSEA. In nucleotides, the CDR3 is TGCAGCGTTGGAGGGGGACAGGGGGGAAACGAGCAGTACTTC. Protein sequence: CSVGGGQGGNEQYF.

The chain couples TRBV5-1 to TRBJ2-3, with 8 bases that match TRBD2. Losses at the gene ends were 2 bases for V and 4 bases for J; bases not matched to a gene: 9. CDR1 and CDR2 from the germline V gene are SGHRS and YFSETQ. There are 16 residues in the CDR3. Here the CDR3 reads CASSFAGGGPSDTQYF. CDR3 coding DNA: TGCGCCAGCAGCTTCGCGGGGGGAGGGCCCTCAGATACGCAGTATTTT.

In its sample, this clonotype was seen a few times. This chain connects TRBV6-2 or TRBV6-3 to TRBJ2-3, with a weak D call TRBD1 (9 bases). CDR1 and CDR2 (germline): MNHEY, SVGEGT. The CDR3 has 15 residues. V shed 4 bases and J shed 5 bases, with 16 bases lying between them. The CDR3 DNA follows: TGTGCCAGCAGTTCGGGGGGGACAGGGAGAGATACGCAGTATTTT. Translated, it gives CASSSGGTGRDTQYF.

This clonotype was seen only a few times. The CDR3 nucleotides read TGTGCCACCAGTGATTCGACGATGAAAAACATTCAGTACTTC. Its translation is CATSDSTMKNIQYF. This sequence joins TRBV24-1 and TRBJ2-4; D is uncertain. CDR3 length: 14 residues. Germline V gives CDR1 KGHDR, CDR2 SFDVKD. V lost 2 bases, J lost 4 bases, and 8 bases lay in between.

This clonotype appeared a few times. The chain uses TRBV7-9 and TRBJ2-2, with 7 bases lining up with TRBD2. The CDR3 has 15 amino acids. V shed 9 bases, J shed 1 base, and the junction held 8 bases outside the gene matches. Germline CDR1 SEHNR, CDR2 FQNEAQ (reference sequence). The CDR3 sequence is CARSGAGMNTGELFF. The CDR3 DNA is TGTGCCAGAAGCGGGGCGGGAATGAACACCGGGGAGCTGTTTTTT. The full variable domain, with the rest looked up from reference TRBV7-9 and TRBJ2-2, is DTGVSQNPRHKITKRGQNVTFRCDPISEHNRLYWYRQTLGQGPEFLTYFQNEAQLEKSRLLSDRFSAERPKGSFSTLEIQRTEQGDSAMYLCARSGAGMNTGELFFGEGSRLTVL.

This clonotype was detected only a few times. The rearrangement uses TRBV7-2 and TRBJ2-2; 9 bases match TRBD2. The CDR3 spans 15 residues. Trimming cost V 1 base and J 6 bases; bases outside gene matches: 3. Per germline, CDR1 SGHTA and CDR2 FQGNSA. The DNA for the CDR3 is TGTGCCAGCAGCTTAGTAATAGCGGGAGCCGGGGAGCTGTTTTTT. Translation: CASSLVIAGAGELFF.

Only a few counts were recorded for this clonotype. The chain couples TRBV5-1 to TRBJ2-3, with 9 bases aligning to TRBD2. Per the germline V gene, CDR1 is SGHRS and CDR2 is YFSETQ. V lost 3 bases to trimming and J lost 3 bases; unmatched junction nucleotides: 5. The CDR3 spans 15 residues. CDR3 region: CASSYSGSRTDTQYF. In nucleotides, the CDR3 is TGCGCCAGCAGCTATAGCGGGAGCCGAACAGATACGCAGTATTTT.

This clonotype was picked up a small number of times. The genes are TRBV6-1 and TRBJ2-3; no clear D. From germline, CDR1 is MNHNS and CDR2 SASEGT. This CDR3 has 13 amino acids. The germline V and J ends were trimmed by 8 bases and 3 bases, with 12 bases remaining between them. CDR3: CASGNPRTDTQYF. CDR3 bases: TGTGCCAGCGGGAACCCCCGAACAGATACGCAGTATTTT.

This clonotype was observed at least ten times. The chain couples TRBV7-2 to TRBJ2-4; TRBD1 matches at 9 bases. J was trimmed by 7 bases and V by 5 bases; bases with no gene match: 6. CDR3 length equals 14 residues. The germline V gene has CDR1 SGHTA and CDR2 FQGNSA. Here the CDR3 DNA reads TGTGCCAGCAGCCTGACAGGGGGAGTCAACATTCAGTACTTC. It translates to CASSLTGGVNIQYF.

This clonotype showed up just a few times. The chain carries TRBV20-1 and TRBJ2-7, with D possibly matching TRBD1 (6 bases). The length of the CDR3 is 14 residues. The V gene lost 6 bases and the J gene lost 6 bases, with 21 bases spanning the gap. Germline loops: CDR1 DFQATT, CDR2 SNEGSKA (reference sequence). The CDR3 is CSAQGSPDIPEQYF. CDR3 nucleotide sequence: TGCAGTGCACAGGGCTCACCCGATATCCCCGAGCAGTACTTC.

Ten or more counts support this clonotype. This chain connects TRBV5-1 to TRBJ2-2; D call uncertain. CDR1 SGHRS and CDR2 YFSETQ come from the germline V gene. Trimming removed 4 bases at V and 1 base at J, with 5 bases between. The CDR3 covers 13 residues. The CDR3 coding sequence is TGCGCCAGCAGCCCTGAGAACACCGGGGAGCTGTTTTTT. Translation: CASSPENTGELFF.

This clonotype was observed a handful of times. The chain uses TRBV10-2 and TRBJ2-5; D is uncertain. The CDR3 extends over 12 amino acids. Germline V gene data show CDR1 as WSHSY and CDR2 as SAAADI. V gave up 3 bases and J gave up 1 base, with 3 bases separating them. The CDR3 loop reads CASSDVQETQYF. CDR3 coding DNA: TGCGCCAGCAGTGACGTCCAAGAGACCCAGTACTTC.

This clonotype was observed at least ten times. The chain couples TRBV20-1 to TRBJ2-3, with unresolved D. This CDR3 is built from 15 residues. V lost 5 bases to trimming and J lost 0 bases, with 15 bases between them. Germline values: CDR1 DFQATT, CDR2 SNEGSKA (reference sequence). In nucleotides, the CDR3 is TGCAGTGCTGAATCCGTCTATCGGAGCACAGATACGCAGTATTTT. This encodes CSAESVYRSTDTQYF.

The V gene is TRBV15, the J gene TRBJ2-1; D is uncertain. The CDR3 extends over 14 amino acids. Germline values: CDR1 LNHNV, CDR2 YYDKDF (reference sequence). Trimming took 3 bases from V and 4 from J, leaving 10 bases between them. Written as DNA, the CDR3 is TGTGCCACCAGCAGCCGATTCAGTTACAATGAGCAGTTCTTC. Translation: CATSSRFSYNEQFF.

A few counts support this clonotype. The chain links TRBV7-2 to TRBJ1-5, with D unclear. Trimming shortened V by 1 base and J by 6 bases, and 4 bases separated the two germline ends. Germline V gene sequence: CDR1 SGHTA, CDR2 FQGNSA. This CDR3 contains 12 residues. CDR3 sequence: CASSLDAQPQHF. CDR3 bases: TGTGCCAGCAGCTTAGACGCTCAGCCCCAGCATTTT.

The table lists this clonotype with a few counts. The chain joins TRBV7-9 to TRBJ2-1, with D uncertain. The V gene lost 1 base and the J gene lost 6 bases, with 10 bases spanning the gap. There are 14 residues in the CDR3. The germline V gene has CDR1 SEHNR and CDR2 FQNEAQ (reference sequence). CDR3 protein: CASSLEGRFNEQFF. DNA for the CDR3: TGTGCCAGCAGCTTAGAAGGCAGATTCAATGAGCAGTTCTTC.

This clonotype has just a few counts. This chain links TRBV28 with TRBJ2-7, with a weak D call TRBD1 (6 bases). Looked up from germline, CDR1 is MDHEN and CDR2 is SYDVKM. V lost 8 bases and J 5 bases, leaving 19 bases between the germline ends. This CDR3 region has 14 residues. As DNA, the CDR3 is TGTGCCAGCCGAGTTCCCAGGGGTAGGAACGAGCAGTACTTC. Amino acids: CASRVPRGRNEQYF.

This clonotype has a handful of counts. The genes are TRBV7-3 and TRBJ2-1, with D possibly TRBD2 on 6 matching bases. There are 13 residues in the CDR3. CDR1 is SGHTA, CDR2 FQGTGA, per germline. The V end was cut by 5 bases, the J end by 5 bases, with 10 bases between. CDR3 in DNA: TGTGCCAGCAGCCCCCCTAGCGACAATGAGCAGTTCTTC. Translation: CASSPPSDNEQFF. Filled out from reference TRBV7-3 and TRBJ2-1, the complete variable domain reads GAGVSQTPSNKVTEKGKYVELRCDPISGHTALYWYRQSLGQGPEFLIYFQGTGAADDSGLPNDRFFAVRPEGSVSTLKIQRTERGDSAVYLCASSPPSDNEQFFGPGTRLTVL.

This clonotype was recorded many times. The chain couples TRBV6-5 to TRBJ1-1; tentative D call: TRBD1 (5 bases). V was clipped by 7 bases and J by 2 bases, with 17 bases between them. CDR3 length equals 15 residues. In germline, CDR1 is MNHEY, CDR2 SVGAGI. The CDR3 nucleotides are TGTGCCAGCACCTTGAAAACGGGGGGTAACACTGAAGCTTTCTTT. Translation gives CASTLKTGGNTEAFF.

The table lists this clonotype with many counts. This chain links TRBV20-1 with TRBJ1-1; D call uncertain. V lost 0 bases, J lost 0 bases, and 11 bases lay in between. The germline V gene encodes CDR1 DFQATT and CDR2 SNEGSKA (reference sequence). The CDR3 totals 15 residues. CDR3 sequence: CSAREIRQVNTEAFF. Here the CDR3 DNA reads TGCAGTGCTAGAGAGATTCGTCAGGTGAACACTGAAGCTTTCTTT.

The V call is TRBV5-1, the J call TRBJ1-4; perhaps TRBD1 as D (6 bases). Between the trimmed V and J ends, which lost 4 bases and 7 bases, there was a span of 17 bases. Germline V gives CDR1 SGHRS, CDR2 YFSETQ. The CDR3 covers 15 residues. Written as DNA, the CDR3 is TGCGCCAGCAGCGCCGACTCAGGGGATGGTGAAAAACTGTTTTTT. It yields the protein CASSADSGDGEKLFF.

On this clonotype: At one of its ends the junction is not consistent with the germline gene, which may arise from a read error. This chain joins TRBV20-1 and TRBJ2-1, with 14 bases lining up with TRBD2. Germline CDR1 reads DFQATT; CDR2 reads SNEGSKA (reference sequence). The CDR3 is 18 residues long. The CDR3 region is CCASSPPGLAGVVYEQFF. CDR3 bases: TGCTGTGCTAGTAGCCCGCCGGGACTAGCGGGAGTAGTGTATGAGCAGTTCTTC.

This clonotype has more than one count but fewer than ten. The rearrangement uses TRBV15 and TRBJ2-3, with D maybe TRBD2 (6 bases). The germline gives CDR1 LNHNV, CDR2 YYDKDF (reference sequence). The CDR3 extends over 14 amino acids. V lost 5 bases and J 4 bases, leaving 13 bases between the germline ends. The CDR3 DNA is TGTGCCACCAGCCGGGGGACTGCCCCAGATACGCAGTATTTT. Translation gives CATSRGTAPDTQYF.

This chain connects TRBV7-2 to TRBJ2-7; TRBD2 matches at 7 bases. The CDR3 loop spans 15 amino acids. V lost 4 bases, J lost 4 bases, and 10 bases stayed unmatched. Germline V gene sequence: CDR1 SGHTA, CDR2 FQGNSA. The CDR3 protein is CASSSTGLGYYEQYF. In DNA form, the CDR3 reads TGTGCCAGCAGCTCTACTGGACTAGGGTATTACGAGCAGTACTTC.